One and the same sample provided the 19 T cell receptor beta chains below, sequenced in a study of tumor and adjacent non-tumor tissue in lung cancer (dated by TCRdb to the late 2010s). Libraries were built with multiplex PCR. Sequenced on an Illumina HiSeq 2500. TCRbeta libraries were built by three rounds of nested PCR using primers (Table S4), following protocols modified from ARM-PCR. Using fastp trimming at Q25 and MiXCR clonotype assembly, TCRdb reanalyzed the public sequencing data and kept in-frame beta chains. Rows merge per CDR3 protein into single entries with the most common DNA and genes. This sample comprises some 80,000 distinct CDR3 sequences, more than 80% of them detected only once. Of the sample, approximately 55% is held by the ten largest clones. Bulk unsorted tissue served as the source for RNA extraction, and RNA quality was assessed using a NanoDrop ND-1000 and an Agilent 2100. Distant non-tumor tissue taken more than 3 cm from the tumor edge was used as the normal lung sample.

The sequenced sample consisted of distant non-tumor lung tissue. These receptors all stem from a man in his 60s with non-small cell lung cancer.

Comments on this clonotype: A junction boundary mismatches the germline segment, possibly from a read error. The chain carries TRBV4-2 and TRBJ1-2; perhaps TRBD1 as D (6 bases). CDR3 length: 16 residues. The germline V gene has CDR1 LGHNA and CDR2 YNFKEQ. The CDR3, as DNA: TGTGTCAGTAGCCCCTCTGCGGGGACGGAGGGGGATGGCTACATCTTC. This translates into CVSSPSAGTEGDGYIF.

Remarks on this clonotype: One end of the junction is discordant with germline, which a read error may explain. V gene TRBV6-2 or TRBV6-3 combines with J gene TRBJ2-1; D call uncertain. Germline CDR1 is MNHEY and CDR2 is SVGEGT. This CDR3 has 12 residues. CDR3 loop: CASSYSKNEQSF. DNA for the CDR3: TGTGCCAGCAGTTACTCGAAGAATGAGCAATCCTTC.

Comments on this clonotype: This clone may be a read error of a much larger clone one base away. J is TRBJ1-4 and V is TRBV12-3 or TRBV12-4, with TRBD1 matching 11 bases. The CDR3 spans 16 residues. CDR3 DNA sequence: TGTACCAGCAGTCGGGACAGGGGGTCGGCTAATGAAAAACTGTTTTTT. Encoded protein: CTSSRDRGSANEKLFF.

This clonotype was seen only once. The gene calls are TRBV11-2 and TRBJ2-2; no clear D gene. Germline V gives CDR1 SGHAT, CDR2 FQNNGV. Deletions cut 7 bases from V and 4 bases from J, with 7 bases between. The CDR3 covers 12 residues. The CDR3 DNA is TGTGCCAGCAACGAAGTCACCGGGGAGCTGTTTTTT. It translates to CASNEVTGELFF.

This clonotype came up once. Compared with germline, one end of the junction differs, possibly owing to a read error. This chain links TRBV29-1 with TRBJ2-7; TRBD2 matches at 7 bases. The CDR3 is 13 amino acids. Germline lookup yields CDR1 SQVTM and CDR2 ANQGSEA. The CDR3 sequence is CSVGDYTGNEQYF. In nucleotides, the CDR3 is TGCAGCGTGGGGGACTACACTGGCAACGAGCAGTATTTC.

In regard to this clonotype: A junction boundary mismatches the germline segment, possibly from a read error. The chain links TRBV2 to TRBJ2-7, with D tentatively TRBD2 (5 bases). The CDR3 extends over 14 amino acids. Germline CDR1 SNHLY, CDR2 FYNNEI. CDR3 residues: CASMRAPSNYEKYF. CDR3 nucleotides: TGTGCCAGCATGAGGGCGCCGTCAAACTACGAGAAGTACTTC.

A word on this clonotype: The junction departs from the called germline gene at one end, perhaps through a read error. In DNA, the CDR3 is TGCAGTGCTCACGGACTAGCGGAAAGCACAGATATGCAGTATTTT. This translates into CSAHGLAESTDMQYF. The chain joins TRBV20-1 to TRBJ2-3; 10 nucleotides line up with TRBD2. This CDR3 is built from 15 residues. Germline values: CDR1 DFQATT, CDR2 SNEGSKA (reference sequence).

About this clonotype: A single base separates this from a much larger clone, so it may be a read error. The rearrangement joins TRBV4-1 to TRBJ2-3; 11 positions match TRBD2. In germline, CDR1 is MGHRA, CDR2 YSYEKL. This CDR3 is built from 16 residues. CDR3 sequence reads: CANSQLAGVLTDTQYF. The CDR3 nucleotides are TGCGCCAACAGCCAACTAGCGGGGGTGCTCACAGATACGCAGTATTTT.

In the case of this clonotype: No conserved phenylalanine or tryptophan ends this CDR3, so it is likely a read error. The chain links TRBV20-1 to TRBJ1-2; D may be TRBD1 (5 bases). This CDR3 comprises 13 residues. Germline values: CDR1 DFQATT, CDR2 SNEGSKA (reference sequence). The CDR3 here is CKAAPGTTGGYTY. The DNA of the CDR3 is TGCAAAGCTGCCCCAGGGACTACTGGTGGCTACACCTAC.

The rearrangement uses TRBV11-2 and TRBJ1-6; possible D gene TRBD1, 6 bases. Deletions cut 1 base from V and 15 bases from J, with 19 bases between. The V gene's germline CDR1 is SGHAT and CDR2 FQNNGV. This CDR3 spans 15 amino acids. CDR3 sequence: CASSLGRDNNPHLHF. In DNA, the CDR3 is TGTGCCAGCAGCTTAGGAAGGGACAATAATCCACACCTCCACTTT.

With respect to this clonotype: One junction end disagrees with the germline gene, perhaps due to a read error. The V and J genes are TRBV20-1 and TRBJ1-5; 8 positions agree with TRBD1. Germline V lookup: CDR1 DFQATT, CDR2 SNEGSKA (reference sequence). The CDR3 totals 15 residues. DNA of the CDR3: TGCAGTGTTAGAAATCAACAGGGGGATGGGCAGCCCCAGCATTTT. Its protein product is CSVRNQQGDGQPQHF.

In DNA, the CDR3 is TGTGCCAACAGCCTAGCGGGAGTCAACTCTGGGGCCAACGTCCTGACTTTC. This codes for CANSLAGVNSGANVLTF. The V gene is TRBV6-5, the J gene TRBJ2-6, with 10 bases that match TRBD2. CDR3 length equals 17 residues. Germline V gives CDR1 MNHEY, CDR2 SVGAGI. The V segment lost 10 bases and the J segment 0 bases; nucleotides outside the gene matches: 9.

Points on this clonotype: A read error is likely, as this CDR3 ends without the conserved phenylalanine or tryptophan. V gene TRBV11-2 combines with J gene TRBJ2-1; tentatively, D is TRBD2 (5 bases). The germline V gene has CDR1 SGHAT and CDR2 FQNNGV. This CDR3 contains 14 residues. Trimming shortened V by 8 bases and J by 5 bases, and 16 bases separated the two germline ends. The CDR3 nucleotides read TGTGCCAGCCAGAAGCGGCATGGCGACAATGAGCAGTTCCTC. This codes for CASQKRHGDNEQFL.

In the case of this clonotype: No conserved phenylalanine or tryptophan ends this CDR3, so it is likely a read error. The chain recombines TRBV11-3 with TRBJ2-4; either TRBD1 or TRBD2 may fit D (5 bases each). Germline CDR1 reads SGHNT; CDR2 reads YENEEA. The CDR3 covers 14 residues. With 5 bases removed from V and 2 bases from J, the gap between germline ends came to 10 bases. The DNA of the CDR3 is TGTGCCAGCAGCCCCTGGGACCCCAAAAACATTCAGTACCTC. Its protein product is CASSPWDPKNIQYL.

Worth noting for this clonotype: The CDR3 does not close with the conserved phenylalanine or tryptophan, likely indicating a read error. The V call is TRBV5-1, the J call TRBJ2-1; TRBD2 matches 10 bases. Germline CDR1 is SGHRS and CDR2 is YFSETQ. The CDR3 extends over 15 amino acids. The CDR3: CDSSSLGLADNEQFL. Here the CDR3 DNA reads TGCGACAGCAGCTCCCTCGGACTAGCGGACAATGAGCAGTTCTTA.

Turning to this clonotype: One end of the junction varies from germline; a read error may be responsible. The chain has TRBV11-3 and TRBJ1-2; possibly TRBD1 for D (6 bases). Germline assignment: CDR1 SGHNT and CDR2 YENEEA. The CDR3 runs 16 residues. The CDR3 region is CASSSPTSGAKYCYTF. As DNA, the CDR3 is TGCGCCAGCAGCAGCCCGACCTCGGGGGCTAAGTATTGCTACACCTTC.

Concerning this clonotype: An end of the junction differs from the germline gene, which may be a read error. The rearrangement links TRBV11-1 to TRBJ2-4; 7 bases align to TRBD2. From germline, CDR1 is SGHAT and CDR2 FQDESV (reference sequence). There are 16 residues in the CDR3. CDR3 protein: CASSQTSRRAKNIQYF. The CDR3 coding sequence is TGTGCCAGCAGCCAGACTAGCAGGAGGGCCAAAAACATTCAATACTTC.

The sample holds many counts of this clonotype. The rearrangement joins TRBV28 to TRBJ1-2, with a tentative D call TRBD1 (5 bases). The CDR3 contains 14 residues. Trimming cost V 3 bases and J 4 bases, with 12 bases left between them. Germline values: CDR1 MDHEN, CDR2 SYDVKM. The CDR3: CASSFAGAGYGYTF. CDR3 DNA: TGTGCCAGCAGTTTTGCTGGGGCTGGCTATGGCTACACCTTC.

This clonotype was seen just once. J is TRBJ2-2 and V is TRBV29-1; D may match TRBD1 or TRBD2 (5 bases each). Trimming took 7 bases from V and 15 from J, leaving 21 bases between them. Germline V gene sequence: CDR1 SQVTM, CDR2 ANQGSEA. This CDR3 spans 12 amino acids. DNA of the CDR3: TGCAGCGCCCGTGAGGACAACGGGAAGGTGTTTTTT. This encodes CSAREDNGKVFF.